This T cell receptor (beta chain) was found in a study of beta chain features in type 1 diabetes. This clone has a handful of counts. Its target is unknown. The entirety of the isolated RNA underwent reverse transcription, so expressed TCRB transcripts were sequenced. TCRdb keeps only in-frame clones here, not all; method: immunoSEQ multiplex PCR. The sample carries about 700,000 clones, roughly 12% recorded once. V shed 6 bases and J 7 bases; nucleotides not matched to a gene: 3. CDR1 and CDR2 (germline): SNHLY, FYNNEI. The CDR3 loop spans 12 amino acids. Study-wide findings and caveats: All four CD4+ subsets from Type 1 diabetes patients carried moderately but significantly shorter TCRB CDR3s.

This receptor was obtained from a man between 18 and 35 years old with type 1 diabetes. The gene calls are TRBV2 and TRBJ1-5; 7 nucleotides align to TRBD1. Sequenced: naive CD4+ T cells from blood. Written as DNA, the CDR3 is TGTGCCAGCAGAGGGGGCGGACAGCCCCAGCATTTT. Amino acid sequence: CASRGGGQPQHF.